What follows are 5 T cell receptor beta chains derived from one specimen sequenced in a study of T cell responses to AZD1222 COVID-19 vaccine. Repertoires were generated with immunoSEQ multiplex PCR, while TCRdb's copy carries only in-frame clones and drops some. In the table there are about 130,000 clones, approximately 83% of which are singletons. Sequenced material: peripheral blood, taken on day 0 of AZD1222 vaccination. These receptors all come from an adult in good health.

The rearrangement links TRBV19 to TRBJ1-4; perhaps TRBD1 as D (5 bases). The CDR3 sequence is 12 residues long. The germline CDR1 and CDR2 sequences are LNHDA and SQIVND (reference sequence). V was pared by 5 bases and J by 6 bases, with 7 bases between. The CDR3 DNA follows: TGTGCCAGTAGTGAAGGGGATGAAAAACTGTTTTTT. Translating it yields CASSEGDEKLFF.

The rearrangement links TRBV18 to TRBJ1-1; no definite D call. Germline values: CDR1 KGHSH, CDR2 LQKENI. Trimming took 3 bases from V and 8 from J, leaving 13 bases between them. The CDR3 totals 13 residues. CDR3 residues: CASSPGGNGEAFF. In DNA, the CDR3 is TGTGCCAGCTCACCCGGCGGGAATGGGGAAGCTTTCTTT.

This clone has only one observation. V and J are TRBV7-6 and TRBJ1-4; possibly TRBD1 for D (5 bases). Trimming removed 3 bases at V and 8 bases at J, with 10 bases between. Germline lookup yields CDR1 SGHVS and CDR2 FNYEAQ. The CDR3 sequence is 13 residues long. CDR3 in amino acids: CASSLGLTEKLFF. The CDR3 region has the DNA TGTGCCAGCAGCTTGGGGCTAACCGAAAAACTGTTTTTT.

The chain uses TRBV5-1 and TRBJ2-7; unclear D gene. CDR1 and CDR2 from the germline V gene are SGHRS and YFSETQ. The CDR3 loop spans 13 amino acids. V was clipped by 0 bases and J by 1 base, with 5 bases between them. Here the CDR3 reads CASSLGQSYEQYF. In DNA form, the CDR3 reads TGCGCCAGCAGCTTGGGGCAGTCCTACGAGCAGTACTTC. The entire variable domain, with the rest obtained from reference TRBV5-1 and TRBJ2-7, is as follows: KAGVTQTPRYLIKTRGQQVTLSCSPISGHRSVSWYQQTPGQGLQFLFEYFSETQRNKGNFPGRFSGRQFSNSRSEMNVSTLELGDSALYLCASSLGQSYEQYFGPGTRLTVT.

In this sample, this clone turned up once. The rearrangement uses TRBV3-1 (or the pseudogene TRBV3-2) and TRBJ2-3; 12 bases agree with TRBD2. Germline assignment: CDR1 LGHDT and CDR2 YNNKEL (reference sequence). V shed 3 bases, J shed 2 bases, and the junction held 6 bases outside the gene matches. This CDR3 contains 17 residues. CDR3 nucleotide sequence: TGTGCCAGCAGCCAGCCCCGGACTAGCGGGAACACAGATACGCAGTATTTT. It is translated as CASSQPRTSGNTDTQYF.